Listed below are T cell receptor beta chains from one sample, sequenced in a study of blood T cell repertoires in COVID-19. Clones were sequenced by immunoSEQ multiplex PCR, and TCRdb holds only the in-frame ones, with some missing. The table has about 220,000 clones, 80% to 85% seen once. Sequencing was performed on peripheral blood. Receptors were obtained from an older woman who had recovered from COVID-19. Both conserved end residues are part of each CDR3.

V,J,CDR3
TRBV14,TRBJ2-1,CASGSSGFHEQFF
TRBV7-9,TRBJ1-3,CASSLGGQSGNTIYF
TRBV9,TRBJ1-2,CASSVTENYGYTF
TRBV6-5,TRBJ2-7,CASSYLAVRTYEQYF
TRBV11-2,TRBJ2-2,CASSPIAGLGTGELFF
TRBV28,TRBJ1-3,CASSPPGGRNTIYF
TRBV9,TRBJ1-2,CASRPLAGIYGYTF
TRBV7-2,TRBJ2-2,CASSFGLNTGELFF
TRBV5-1,TRBJ2-7,CASSLGSGSSYEQYF
TRBV29-1,TRBJ2-3,CSVEASGTATDTQYF
TRBV5-6,TRBJ1-2,CASSLNRGKIYGYTF
TRBV5-1,TRBJ2-5,CASSPGGLAGVKETQYF
TRBV7-2,TRBJ2-7,CASSSPGLGSLYEQYF
TRBV3-1/TRBV3-2,TRBJ2-7,CASSQGDRDVRQYF
TRBV5-1,TRBJ1-2,CASSDRDYGYTF
TRBV5-1,TRBJ2-1,CASSLGGLATLGSEQFF
TRBV5-5,TRBJ2-5,CASSLNGQGGSETQYF
TRBV19,TRBJ1-1,CASSIRDRGTEAFF
TRBV9,TRBJ2-3,CASSPRQGLVVDTQYF
TRBV30,TRBJ2-5,CAWSNRGSETQYF
TRBV3-1/TRBV3-2,TRBJ2-2,CASSQEGLAGGRNTGELFF
TRBV5-6,TRBJ1-1,CASSLIGARSTEAFF